This T cell receptor beta chain was documented in a study of identical twins (dated by TCRdb to the mid-2010s). For context, the study as a whole: The study deep-sequenced TCR alpha and beta repertoires from monozygotic twins, unrelated adults of various ages and cord blood to test whether fetal clonotypes persist. Replicate twin experiments were performed at different times using different library preparation protocols to rule out contamination.

What the work shows at the level of the full study, not this receptor alone: Compared with coincidental sharing between unrelated individuals, out-of-frame TCR alpha sequences shared between twins showed an excess of sequences with low generation probability. Recombination models systematically underestimated out-of-frame TCR alpha sharing in monozygotic twins but agreed with sharing between unrelated individuals. Invariant T cells such as MAIT and iNKT could partly confound zero-insertion analyses, though diverse VJ usage argued against this for most clonotypes. Fewer insertions were carried by abundant cord blood beta clonotypes, a similar but weaker trend appeared in young adult naive repertoires, and no such trend appeared in memory repertoires. Because the same donors could not be followed over many years, conclusions were based on cross-sectional statistical analysis. In beta out-of-frame sequences, excess twin sharing was weaker, because having fewer shared sequences lowered the signal-to-noise ratio.

Only healthy Caucasian donors were included. The twin cohort consisted of three pairs of female monozygotic twins, all aged 18 to 29 years. Positive isolation kits from Invitrogen were used to isolate CD4+ and CD8+ T cell populations. This clonotype was observed many times. Its cognate antigen has yet to be identified. Base qualities are not recorded, but no much larger clone differs from it by a single base. Via the germline V gene, CDR1 is ENHRY and CDR2 SYGVKD. The CDR3 numbers 14 residues from cysteine through phenylalanine. Here the CDR3 DNA is all that survives: 42 bases in frame from base 1. Clipping removes 6 bases from V and 0 bases from J, with 3 as the unmatched junction base count. The library was made by 5' RACE. Sequencing instrument: Illumina HiSeq 2000. A universal primer binding site was added through template switching, and the final cDNA carried a unique molecular identifier so that TCR cDNA molecules could be counted accurately. First-strand cDNA for TCR alpha and beta chains was synthesized from specific primers in the conserved constant-segment region. To control for contamination, every cDNA library was double barcoded, receiving both a SMART-Mk sample barcode and Illumina barcodes. Two successive PCR steps introduced TruSeq adapter sequences along with Illumina sample barcodes. Sequencing of the TCR alpha and beta cDNA libraries was done on the Illumina HiSeq platform using custom primers. The study's own analysis went as follows. Raw reads were processed with MiGEC to extract unique molecular identifiers, and MiXCR was used to determine CDR3 positions. For each individual, recombination models were inferred using an EM algorithm with the repgenHMM and IGoR tools. Shared clonotypes were analyzed with the tcR package in R, and sharing was normalized by the product of cloneset sizes. To study raw recombination free of thymic and clonal selection effects, out-of-frame nonproductive sequences were analyzed. The raw public reads went through TCRdb reprocessing: fastp at Q25, MiXCR clone calling, in-frame beta chains kept. Each CDR3 protein appears once, grouped with its most common genes and DNA. V and J calls and clone size were set by TCRdb, not the authors. This sample lists 500,000 to 550,000 distinct CDR3 sequences; approximately 20% were detected once. The ten largest account for 0.45% to 0.5% of the sample.

The data were also submitted as part of a second study, on yellow fever vaccine responses in identical twins. Per the second study: The authors reported that the T cell response to vaccination in identical twins appeared partly convergent and partly personalized. In identical twins, the study followed T cell clones that responded to the vaccine with precision.

This receptor was obtained from a woman aged 18-29 years in good health. The chain employs TRBV10-3 and TRBJ1-1; TRBD1 fits 8 bases in the junction. Sequencing used CD4+ T cells sorted from blood. At the DNA level, the sequence is TGTGCCATCAGCGGACAGGGAATGAACACTGAAGCTTTCTTT. Its translation is CAISGQGMNTEAFF.